This T cell receptor beta chain was profiled in a study of shared clonotypes between healthy human individuals. Findings and caveats of the study: Sampling was confined to blood; repertoires within tissues likely differ.

Of note for this clone: The antigen is undetermined.

Each donor was a Caucasian adult residing in Nashville, Tennessee. TCRdb's copy holds only in-frame clones and misses some; the assay was immunoSEQ multiplex PCR. The sample shows 2 million to 2.5 million clones, around 95% of them seen only once. Per the germline V gene, CDR1 is MNHEY and CDR2 is SVGAGI. Trimming removed 9 bases from V and 1 base from J; junction bases left unmatched: 8. The CDR3 sequence is 14 residues long. The genes are TRBV6-5 and TRBJ2-7, with TRBD2 identical over 8 bases. The TCR sequence derives from a man between 18 and 29 years old in good health. The sample comprised naive CD4+ T cells sorted from blood. The subset denotes: CD45RA+ positively selected. CDR3 region: CASSRAGGSYEQYF. The CDR3 DNA reads TGTGCCAGTTCAAGGGCGGGGGGATCCTACGAGCAGTACTTC.